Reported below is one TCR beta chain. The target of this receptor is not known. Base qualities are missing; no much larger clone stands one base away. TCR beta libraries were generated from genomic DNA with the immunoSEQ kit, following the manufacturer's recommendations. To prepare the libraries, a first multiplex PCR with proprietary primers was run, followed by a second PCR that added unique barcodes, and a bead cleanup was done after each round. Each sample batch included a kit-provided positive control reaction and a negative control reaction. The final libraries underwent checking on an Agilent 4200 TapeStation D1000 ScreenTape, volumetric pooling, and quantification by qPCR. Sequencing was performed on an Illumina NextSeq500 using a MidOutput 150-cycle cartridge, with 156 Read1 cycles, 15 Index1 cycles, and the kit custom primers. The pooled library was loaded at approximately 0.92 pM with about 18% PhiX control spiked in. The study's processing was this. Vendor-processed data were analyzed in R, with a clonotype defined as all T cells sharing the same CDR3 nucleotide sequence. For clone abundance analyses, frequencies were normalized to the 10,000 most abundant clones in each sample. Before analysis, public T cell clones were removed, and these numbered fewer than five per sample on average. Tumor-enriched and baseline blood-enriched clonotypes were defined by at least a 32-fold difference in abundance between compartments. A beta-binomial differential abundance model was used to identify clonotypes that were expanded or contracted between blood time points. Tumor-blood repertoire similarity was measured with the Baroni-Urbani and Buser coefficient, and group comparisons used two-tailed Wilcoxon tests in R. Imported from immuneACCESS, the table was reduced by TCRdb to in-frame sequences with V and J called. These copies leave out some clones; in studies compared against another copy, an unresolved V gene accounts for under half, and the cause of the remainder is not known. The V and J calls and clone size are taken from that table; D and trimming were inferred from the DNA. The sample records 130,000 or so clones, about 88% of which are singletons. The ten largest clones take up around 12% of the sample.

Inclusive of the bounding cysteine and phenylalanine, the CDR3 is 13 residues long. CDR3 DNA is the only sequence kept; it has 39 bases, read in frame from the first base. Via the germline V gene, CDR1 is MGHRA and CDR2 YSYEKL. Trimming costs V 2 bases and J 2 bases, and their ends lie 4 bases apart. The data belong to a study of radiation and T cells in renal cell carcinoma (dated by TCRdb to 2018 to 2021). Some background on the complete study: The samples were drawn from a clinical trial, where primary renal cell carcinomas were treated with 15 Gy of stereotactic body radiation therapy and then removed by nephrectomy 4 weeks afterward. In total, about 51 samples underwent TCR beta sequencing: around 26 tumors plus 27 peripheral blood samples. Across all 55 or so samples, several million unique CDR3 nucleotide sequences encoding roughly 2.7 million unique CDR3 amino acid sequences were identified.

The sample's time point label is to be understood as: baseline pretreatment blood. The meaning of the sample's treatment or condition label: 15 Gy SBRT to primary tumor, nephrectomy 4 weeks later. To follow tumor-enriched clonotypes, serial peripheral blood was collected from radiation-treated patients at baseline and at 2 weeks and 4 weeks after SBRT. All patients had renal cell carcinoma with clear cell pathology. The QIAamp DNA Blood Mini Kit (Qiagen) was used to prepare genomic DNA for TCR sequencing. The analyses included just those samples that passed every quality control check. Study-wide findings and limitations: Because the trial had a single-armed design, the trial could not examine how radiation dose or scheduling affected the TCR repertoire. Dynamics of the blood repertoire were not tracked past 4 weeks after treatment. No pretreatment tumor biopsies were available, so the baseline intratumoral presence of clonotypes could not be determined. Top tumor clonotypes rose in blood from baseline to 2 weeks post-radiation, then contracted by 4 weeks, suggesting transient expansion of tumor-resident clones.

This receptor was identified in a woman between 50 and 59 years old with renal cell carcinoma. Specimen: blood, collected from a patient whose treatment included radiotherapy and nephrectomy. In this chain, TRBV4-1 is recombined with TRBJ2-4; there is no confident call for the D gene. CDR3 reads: CASSQSPKNIQYF. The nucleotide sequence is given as TGCGCCAGCAGCCAAAGCCCCAAAAACATTCAGTACTTC.